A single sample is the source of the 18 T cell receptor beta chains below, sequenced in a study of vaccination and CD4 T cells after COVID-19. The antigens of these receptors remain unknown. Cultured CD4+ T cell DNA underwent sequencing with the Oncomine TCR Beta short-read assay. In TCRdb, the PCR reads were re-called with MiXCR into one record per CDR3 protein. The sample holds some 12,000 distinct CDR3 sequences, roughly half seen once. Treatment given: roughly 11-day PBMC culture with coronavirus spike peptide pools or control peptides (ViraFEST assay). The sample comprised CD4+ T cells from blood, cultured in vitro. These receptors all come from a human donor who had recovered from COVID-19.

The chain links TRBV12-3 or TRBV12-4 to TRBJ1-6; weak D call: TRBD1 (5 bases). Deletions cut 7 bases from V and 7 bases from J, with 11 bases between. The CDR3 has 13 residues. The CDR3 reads CASKPGANSPLHF. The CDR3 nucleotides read TGTGCCAGCAAACCTGGGGCAAATTCACCCCTCCACTTT.

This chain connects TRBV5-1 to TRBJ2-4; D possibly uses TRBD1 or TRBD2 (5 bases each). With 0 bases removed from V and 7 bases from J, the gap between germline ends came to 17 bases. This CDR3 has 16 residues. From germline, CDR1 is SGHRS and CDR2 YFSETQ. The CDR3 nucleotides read TGCGCCAGCAGCTTGGCCGGGACCACACATGGGAACATTCAGTACTTC. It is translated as CASSLAGTTHGNIQYF. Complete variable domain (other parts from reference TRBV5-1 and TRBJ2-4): KAGVTQTPRYLIKTRGQQVTLSCSPISGHRSVSWYQQTPGQGLQFLFEYFSETQRNKGNFPGRFSGRQFSNSRSEMNVSTLELGDSALYLCASSLAGTTHGNIQYFGAGTRLSVL.

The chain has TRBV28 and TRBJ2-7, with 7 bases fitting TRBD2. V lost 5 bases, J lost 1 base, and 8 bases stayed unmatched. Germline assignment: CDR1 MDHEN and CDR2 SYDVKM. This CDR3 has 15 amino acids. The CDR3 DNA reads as TGTGCCAGCAGTCCCCCATCCGGGGGGTCCTACGAGCAGTACTTC. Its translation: CASSPPSGGSYEQYF.

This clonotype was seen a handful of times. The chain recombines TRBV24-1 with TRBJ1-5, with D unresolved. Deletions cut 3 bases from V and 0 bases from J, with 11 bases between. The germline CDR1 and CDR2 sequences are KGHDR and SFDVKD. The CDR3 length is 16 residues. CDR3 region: CATSDMTPYSNQPQHF. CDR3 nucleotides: TGTGCCACCAGTGATATGACGCCTTATAGCAATCAGCCCCAGCATTTT.

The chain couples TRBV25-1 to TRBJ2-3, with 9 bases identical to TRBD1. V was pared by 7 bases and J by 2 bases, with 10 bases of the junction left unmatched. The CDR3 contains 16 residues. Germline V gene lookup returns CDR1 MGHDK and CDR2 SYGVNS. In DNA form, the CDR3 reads TGTGCCAGCACGCGAAGGACAGGGGAGAACACAGATACGCAGTATTTT. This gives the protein CASTRRTGENTDTQYF. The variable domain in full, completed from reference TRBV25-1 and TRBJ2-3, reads EADIYQTPRYLVIGTGKKITLECSQTMGHDKMYWYQQDPGMELHLIHYSYGVNSTEKGDLSSESTVSRIRTEHFPLTLESARPSHTSQYLCASTRRTGENTDTQYFGPGTRLTVL.

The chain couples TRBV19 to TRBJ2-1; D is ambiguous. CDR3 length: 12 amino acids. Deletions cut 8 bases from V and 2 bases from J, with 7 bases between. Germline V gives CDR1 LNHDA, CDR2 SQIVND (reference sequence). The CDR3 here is CASSSTYNEQFF. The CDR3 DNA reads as TGTGCCAGTTCTTCGACCTACAATGAGCAGTTCTTC.

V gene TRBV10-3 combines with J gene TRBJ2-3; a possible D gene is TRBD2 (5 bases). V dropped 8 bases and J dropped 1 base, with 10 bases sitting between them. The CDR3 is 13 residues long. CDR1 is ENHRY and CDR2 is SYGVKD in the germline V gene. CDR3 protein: CAILEGGTDTQYF. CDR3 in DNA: TGTGCCATCCTTGAGGGCGGCACAGATACGCAGTATTTT.

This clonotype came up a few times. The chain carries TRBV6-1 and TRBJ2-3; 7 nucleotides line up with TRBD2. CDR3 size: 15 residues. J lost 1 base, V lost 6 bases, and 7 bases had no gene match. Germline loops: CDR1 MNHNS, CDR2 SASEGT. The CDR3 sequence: CASRAPAGRTDTQYF. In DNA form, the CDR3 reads TGTGCCAGCAGGGCCCCAGCGGGGCGCACAGATACGCAGTATTTT.

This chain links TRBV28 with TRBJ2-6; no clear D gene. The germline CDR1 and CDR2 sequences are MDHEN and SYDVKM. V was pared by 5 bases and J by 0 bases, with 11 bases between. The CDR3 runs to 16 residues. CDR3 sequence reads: CASSPRDFSGANVLTF. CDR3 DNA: TGTGCCAGCAGTCCAAGAGACTTCTCTGGGGCCAACGTCCTGACTTTC. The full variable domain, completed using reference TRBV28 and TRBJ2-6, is DVKVTQSSRYLVKRTGEKVFLECVQDMDHENMFWYRQDPGLGLRLIYFSYDVKMKEKGDIPEGYSVSREKKERFSLILESASTNQTSMYLCASSPRDFSGANVLTFGAGSRLTVL.

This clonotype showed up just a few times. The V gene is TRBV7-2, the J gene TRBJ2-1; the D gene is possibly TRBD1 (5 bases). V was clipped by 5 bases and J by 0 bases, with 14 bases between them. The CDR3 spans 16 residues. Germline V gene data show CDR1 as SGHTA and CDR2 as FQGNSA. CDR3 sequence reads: CASSPSRASSYNEQFF. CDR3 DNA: TGTGCCAGCAGCCCCTCCAGGGCCAGCTCCTACAATGAGCAGTTCTTC.

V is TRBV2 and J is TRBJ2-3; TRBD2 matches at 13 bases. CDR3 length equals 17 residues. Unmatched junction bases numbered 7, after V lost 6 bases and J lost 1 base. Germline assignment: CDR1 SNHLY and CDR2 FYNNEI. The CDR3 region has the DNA TGTGCCAGCAGGTCAACCACTAGCGGGGGGGGCACAGATACGCAGTATTTT. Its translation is CASRSTTSGGGTDTQYF.

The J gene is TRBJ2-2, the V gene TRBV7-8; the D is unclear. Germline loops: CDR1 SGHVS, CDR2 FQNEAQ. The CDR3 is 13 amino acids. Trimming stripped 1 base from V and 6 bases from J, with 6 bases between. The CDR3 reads CASSLEVPGELFF. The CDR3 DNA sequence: TGTGCCAGCAGCTTAGAGGTCCCCGGGGAGCTGTTTTTT.

CDR3 DNA: TGTGCCAGCAGTTACCAGAGCTCCTACGAGCAGTACTTC. Encoded protein: CASSYQSSYEQYF. This chain joins TRBV6-2 or TRBV6-3 and TRBJ2-7; D remains ambiguous. Germline CDR1 MNHEY, CDR2 SVGEGT. Trimming cost V 2 bases and J 0 bases, with 5 bases left between them. This CDR3 has 13 amino acids.

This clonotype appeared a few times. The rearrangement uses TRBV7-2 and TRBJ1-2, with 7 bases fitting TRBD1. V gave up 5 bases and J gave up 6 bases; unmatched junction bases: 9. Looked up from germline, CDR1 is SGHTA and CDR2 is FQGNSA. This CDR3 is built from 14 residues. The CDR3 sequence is CASSRVRDSHGYTF. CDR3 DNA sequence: TGTGCCAGCAGCAGAGTCCGGGACAGCCATGGCTACACCTTC. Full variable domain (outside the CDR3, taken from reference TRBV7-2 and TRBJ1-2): GAGVSQSPSNKVTEKGKDVELRCDPISGHTALYWYRQSLGQGLEFLIYFQGNSAPDKSGLPSDRFSAERTGGSVSTLTIQRTQQEDSAVYLCASSRVRDSHGYTFGSGTRLTVV.

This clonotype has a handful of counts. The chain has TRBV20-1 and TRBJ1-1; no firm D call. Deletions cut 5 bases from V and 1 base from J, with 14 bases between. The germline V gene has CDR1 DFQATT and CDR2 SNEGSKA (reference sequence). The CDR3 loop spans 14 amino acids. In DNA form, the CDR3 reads TGCAGTGCTCCACCTGCGGGCCGGAACACTGAAGCTTTCTTT. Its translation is CSAPPAGRNTEAFF.

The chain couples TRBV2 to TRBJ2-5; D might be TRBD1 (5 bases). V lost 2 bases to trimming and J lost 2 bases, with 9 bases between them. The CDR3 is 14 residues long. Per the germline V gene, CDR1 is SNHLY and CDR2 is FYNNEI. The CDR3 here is CASSEQGRQETQYF. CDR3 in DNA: TGTGCCAGCAGTGAACAGGGCCGGCAAGAGACCCAGTACTTC.

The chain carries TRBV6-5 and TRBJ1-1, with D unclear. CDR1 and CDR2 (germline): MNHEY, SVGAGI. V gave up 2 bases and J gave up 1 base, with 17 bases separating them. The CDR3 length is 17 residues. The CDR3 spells CASSYGGGTVPNTEAFF. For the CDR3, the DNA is TGTGCCAGCAGTTACGGAGGTGGAACGGTCCCGAACACTGAAGCTTTCTTT.

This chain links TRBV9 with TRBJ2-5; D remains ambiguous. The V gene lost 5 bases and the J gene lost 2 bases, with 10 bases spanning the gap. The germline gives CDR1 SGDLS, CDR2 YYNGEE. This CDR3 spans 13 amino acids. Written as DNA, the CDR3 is TGTGCCAGCAGAGAGGTAACTCAAGAGACCCAGTACTTC. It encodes CASREVTQETQYF.